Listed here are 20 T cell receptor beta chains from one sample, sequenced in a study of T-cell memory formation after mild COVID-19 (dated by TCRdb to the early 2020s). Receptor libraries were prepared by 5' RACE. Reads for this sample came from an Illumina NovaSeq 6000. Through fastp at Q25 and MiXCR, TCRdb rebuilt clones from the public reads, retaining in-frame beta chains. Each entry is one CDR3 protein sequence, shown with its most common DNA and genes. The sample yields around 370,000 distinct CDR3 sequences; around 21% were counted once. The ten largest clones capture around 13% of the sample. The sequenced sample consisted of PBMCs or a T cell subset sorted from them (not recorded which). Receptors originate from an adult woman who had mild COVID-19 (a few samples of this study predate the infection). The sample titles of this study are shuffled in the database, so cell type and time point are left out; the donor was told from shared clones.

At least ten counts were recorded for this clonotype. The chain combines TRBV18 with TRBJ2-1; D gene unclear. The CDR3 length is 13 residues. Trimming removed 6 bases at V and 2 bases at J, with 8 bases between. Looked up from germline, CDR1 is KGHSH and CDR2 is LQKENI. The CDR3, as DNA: TGTGCCAGCTCGGGCCAAACCTACAATGAGCAGTTCTTC. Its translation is CASSGQTYNEQFF.

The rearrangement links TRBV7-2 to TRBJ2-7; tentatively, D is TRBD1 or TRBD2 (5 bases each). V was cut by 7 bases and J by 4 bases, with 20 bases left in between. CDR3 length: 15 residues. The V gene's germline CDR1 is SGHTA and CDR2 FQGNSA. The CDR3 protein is CASTQASGRVYEQYF. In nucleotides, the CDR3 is TGTGCCAGCACCCAGGCCAGCGGCAGGGTTTACGAGCAGTACTTC.

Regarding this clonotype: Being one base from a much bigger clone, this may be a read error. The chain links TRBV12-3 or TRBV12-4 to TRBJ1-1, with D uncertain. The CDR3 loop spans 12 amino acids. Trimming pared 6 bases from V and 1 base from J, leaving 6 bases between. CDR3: CASRVGNTEAFF. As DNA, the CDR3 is TGTGCCAGCAGGGTGGGGAACACTGAAGCTTTCTTT.

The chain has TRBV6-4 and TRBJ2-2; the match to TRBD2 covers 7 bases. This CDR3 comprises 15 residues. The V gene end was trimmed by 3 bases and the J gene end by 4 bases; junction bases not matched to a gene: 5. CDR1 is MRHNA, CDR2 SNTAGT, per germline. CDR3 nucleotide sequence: TGTGCCAGCAGTGAGACTAGCTGGGGCACCGGGGAGCTGTTTTTT. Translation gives CASSETSWGTGELFF.

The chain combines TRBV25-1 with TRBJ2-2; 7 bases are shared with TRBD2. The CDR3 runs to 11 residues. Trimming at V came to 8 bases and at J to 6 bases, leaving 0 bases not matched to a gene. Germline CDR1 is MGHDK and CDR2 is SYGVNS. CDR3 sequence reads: CASLAAGELFF. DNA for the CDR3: TGTGCCAGCCTAGCGGCCGGGGAGCTGTTTTTT.

CDR3 sequence (DNA): TGTGCCAGCAGTTACTCGTGGGGTCAAGAGACCCAGTACTTC. Its protein product is CASSYSWGQETQYF. The chain links TRBV6-5 to TRBJ2-5; no clear D. The CDR3 totals 14 residues. Germline V lookup: CDR1 MNHEY, CDR2 SVGAGI. Trimming pared 0 bases from V and 2 bases from J, leaving 7 bases between.

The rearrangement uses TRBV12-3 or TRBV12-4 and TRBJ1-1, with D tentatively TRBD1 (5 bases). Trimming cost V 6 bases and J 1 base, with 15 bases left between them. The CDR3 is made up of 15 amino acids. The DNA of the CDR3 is TGTGCCAGCAGCCCATATGGCGGGGGGAACACTGAAGCTTTCTTT. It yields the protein CASSPYGGGNTEAFF.

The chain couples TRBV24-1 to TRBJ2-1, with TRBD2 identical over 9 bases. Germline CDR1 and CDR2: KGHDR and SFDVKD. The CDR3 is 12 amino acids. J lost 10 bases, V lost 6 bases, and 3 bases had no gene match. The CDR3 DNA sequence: TGTGCCACCAGTTTAGCGGGAGTGGAGCAGTTCTTC. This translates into CATSLAGVEQFF.

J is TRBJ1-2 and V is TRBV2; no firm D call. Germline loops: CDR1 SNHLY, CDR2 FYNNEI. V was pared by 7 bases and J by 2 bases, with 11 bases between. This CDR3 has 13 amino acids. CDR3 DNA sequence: TGTGCCAGCACCCTGGACGGGAACTATGGCTACACCTTC. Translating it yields CASTLDGNYGYTF.

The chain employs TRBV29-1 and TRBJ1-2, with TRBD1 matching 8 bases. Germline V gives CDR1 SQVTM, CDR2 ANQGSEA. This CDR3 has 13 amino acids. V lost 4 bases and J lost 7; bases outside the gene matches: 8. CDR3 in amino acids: CSVGQGTSSGYTF. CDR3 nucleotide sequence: TGCAGCGTTGGACAGGGGACCAGCAGTGGCTACACCTTC.

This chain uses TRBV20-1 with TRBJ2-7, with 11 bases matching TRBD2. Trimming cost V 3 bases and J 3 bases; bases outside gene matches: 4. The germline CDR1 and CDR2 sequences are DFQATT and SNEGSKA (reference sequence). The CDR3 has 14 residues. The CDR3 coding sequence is TGCAGTGCTAGTTCGGGACTAGCGGTCTACGAGCAGTACTTC. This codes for CSASSGLAVYEQYF.

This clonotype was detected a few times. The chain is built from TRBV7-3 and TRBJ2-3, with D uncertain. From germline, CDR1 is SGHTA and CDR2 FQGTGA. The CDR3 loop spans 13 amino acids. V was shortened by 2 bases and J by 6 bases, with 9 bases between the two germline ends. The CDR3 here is CASSLPSSDTQYF. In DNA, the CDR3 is TGTGCCAGCAGCTTACCTAGTTCCGATACGCAGTATTTT.

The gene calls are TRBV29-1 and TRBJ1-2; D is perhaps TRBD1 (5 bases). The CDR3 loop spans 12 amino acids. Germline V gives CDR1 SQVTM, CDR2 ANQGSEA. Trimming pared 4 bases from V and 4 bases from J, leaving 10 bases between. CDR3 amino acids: CSVVWGSYGYTF. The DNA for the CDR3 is TGCAGCGTTGTTTGGGGGAGCTATGGCTACACCTTC.

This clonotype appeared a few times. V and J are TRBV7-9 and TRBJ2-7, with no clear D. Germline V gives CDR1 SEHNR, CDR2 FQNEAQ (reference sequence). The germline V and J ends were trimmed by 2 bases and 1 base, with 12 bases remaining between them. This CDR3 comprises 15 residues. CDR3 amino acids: CASSLRLTASYEQYF. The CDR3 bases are TGTGCCAGCAGCTTAAGGTTGACGGCATCCTACGAGCAGTACTTC.

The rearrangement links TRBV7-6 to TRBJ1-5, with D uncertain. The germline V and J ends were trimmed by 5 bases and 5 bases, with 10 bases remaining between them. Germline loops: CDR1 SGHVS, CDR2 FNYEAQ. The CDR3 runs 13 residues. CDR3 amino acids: CASSPEVYQPQHF. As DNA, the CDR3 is TGTGCCAGCAGCCCAGAAGTCTATCAGCCCCAGCATTTT.

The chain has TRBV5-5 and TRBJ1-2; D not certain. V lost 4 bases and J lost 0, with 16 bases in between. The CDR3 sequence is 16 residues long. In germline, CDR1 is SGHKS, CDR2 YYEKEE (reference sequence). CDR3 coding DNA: TGTGCCAGCAGCCCCCAGGCCAGGCTTGCTAACTATGGCTACACCTTC. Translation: CASSPQARLANYGYTF.

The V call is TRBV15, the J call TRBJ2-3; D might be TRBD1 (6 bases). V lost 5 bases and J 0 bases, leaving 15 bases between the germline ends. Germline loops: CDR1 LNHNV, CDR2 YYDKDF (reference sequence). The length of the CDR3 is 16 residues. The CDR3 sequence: CATSLNPGTSTDTQYF. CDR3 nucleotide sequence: TGTGCCACCAGCCTAAATCCAGGGACAAGCACAGATACGCAGTATTTT.

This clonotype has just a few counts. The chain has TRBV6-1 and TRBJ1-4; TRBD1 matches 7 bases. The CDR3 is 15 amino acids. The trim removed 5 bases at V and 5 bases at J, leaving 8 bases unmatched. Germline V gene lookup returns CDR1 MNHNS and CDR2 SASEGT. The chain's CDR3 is CASSFGLQGNEKLFF. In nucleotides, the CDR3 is TGTGCCAGCAGTTTTGGATTACAGGGGAATGAAAAACTGTTTTTT.

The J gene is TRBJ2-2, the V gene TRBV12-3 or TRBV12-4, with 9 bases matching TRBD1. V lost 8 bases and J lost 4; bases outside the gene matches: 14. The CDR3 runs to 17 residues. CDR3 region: CASHPGNRGLVTGELFF. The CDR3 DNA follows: TGTGCCAGCCATCCTGGGAACAGGGGGCTAGTCACCGGGGAGCTGTTTTTT.

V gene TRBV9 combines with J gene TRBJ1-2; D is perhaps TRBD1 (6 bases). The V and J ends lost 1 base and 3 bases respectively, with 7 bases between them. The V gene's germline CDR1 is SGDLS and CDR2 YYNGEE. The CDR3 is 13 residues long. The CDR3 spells CASSVSGDYGYTF. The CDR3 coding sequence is TGTGCCAGCAGCGTATCAGGGGACTATGGCTACACCTTC.